This T cell receptor (beta chain) was observed in a study of T cells in Graves' hyperthyroidism and ophthalmopathy. Hyperthyroidism had been newly diagnosed in patients aged 18 to 65, and its duration was under 2 months. The authors obtained PBMCs from around 10 ml of fresh peripheral blood. RNA transcripts were the template for amplifying TCR beta CDR3 regions. The HTBI primer set served for first-round RT-PCR of the TCR CDR3. TCRdb reprocessed the multiplex PCR reads via MiXCR and lists one record per CDR3 protein. The sample contains some 440,000 distinct CDR3 sequences, approximately 14% of which appear only once. Trimming stripped 1 base from V and 0 bases from J, with 7 bases between. This CDR3 contains 15 residues. Per germline, CDR1 SGHTA and CDR2 FQGNSA.

The chain couples TRBV7-2 to TRBJ1-3; D ambiguous. The source of this sequence is a woman aged 18-29 years with Graves' hyperthyroidism. The sample consisted of blood. CDR3 region: CASSLVGSSGNTIYF. In DNA, the CDR3 is TGTGCCAGCAGCTTAGTAGGCAGCTCTGGAAACACCATATATTTT.